The sequence of this T cell receptor beta chain was determined in a study of response to subunit inactivated influenza vaccine. TCRdb redid the calling of the RT-PCR reads with MiXCR, one entry per CDR3 protein. The sample shows 500,000 to 550,000 distinct CDR3 sequences, 6.5% to 8% of them seen only once. This CDR3 comprises 15 residues. Looked up from germline, CDR1 is SEHNR and CDR2 is FQNEAQ (reference sequence). The ends lost 5 bases at V and 4 bases at J; junction bases unmatched: 8. This chain joins TRBV7-9 and TRBJ2-3; TRBD1 matches at 8 bases. The source of this sequence is a man between 50 and 69 years old who received an inactivated influenza vaccine. Here the sequenced sample was PBMCs from blood, taken around 25 months after vaccination. In DNA, the CDR3 is TGTGCCAGCAGCCTCAGGACAGGGTTCTCAGATACGCAGTATTTT. Translating it yields CASSLRTGFSDTQYF.